These T cell receptor beta chains were read from a single sample in a study of identical twins. Via MiXCR, TCRdb re-called the 5' RACE reads, giving one row per CDR3 protein. The sample lists approximately 140,000 distinct CDR3 sequences, around 3.6% occurring once. The sequenced sample consisted of memory T cells sorted from blood. The receptor source for this set is a man younger than 35 in good health. The CDR3 runs from the conserved cysteine through the conserved F or W. The D gene is left open where the match is weak. Size is omitted from some rows. Given values are once, few, many or a class for expanded clones.

TRBD1 | many | TRBJ2-7 | TRBV7-7 | TGTGCCAGCGGACCGGGACAGGGGGGCGGGTACGAGCAGTACTTC | CASGPGQGGGYEQYF
NA | many | TRBJ2-6 | TRBV5-6 | TGTGCCAGCAGCGTCCGGGGATCTGGGGCCAACGTCCTGACTTTC | CASSVRGSGANVLTF
NA | NA | TRBJ2-7 | TRBV9 | TGTGCCAGCAGCGTAGACAAGGGGAGCCTGTACGAGCAGTACTTC | CASSVDKGSLYEQYF
NA | many | TRBJ2-5 | TRBV12-3/TRBV12-4 | TGTGCCAGCAACTCCTTAGGTTCCCGTGGAGAGACCCAGTACTTC | CASNSLGSRGETQYF
TRBD1 | NA | TRBJ1-1 | TRBV18 | TGTGCCAGCTCACCGGATAGACAGGGGATAAATAAAATGAACACTGAAGCTTTCTTT | CASSPDRQGINKMNTEAFF
NA | few | TRBJ2-3 | TRBV20-1 | TGCAGTGCTGCCTTGGGGCCAGATACGCAGTATTTT | CSAALGPDTQYF
TRBD2 | many | TRBJ2-5 | TRBV29-1 | TGCAGCGCCATCCGGGGGGGGGCCCAAGAGACCCAGTACTTC | CSAIRGGAQETQYF
NA | many | TRBJ2-7 | TRBV7-2 | TGTGCCAGCAGCTTTGCGGGACAGGTCCTTAGCGGGAGCGACGAGCAGTACTTC | CASSFAGQVLSGSDEQYF
NA | many | TRBJ1-2 | TRBV20-1 | TGCAGTGCTGGCGAGCCGGGCTACACCTTC | CSAGEPGYTF
NA | many | TRBJ2-1 | TRBV7-9 | TGTGCCAGCAGCTCCGTACGGGATGAGCAGTTCTTC | CASSSVRDEQFF
TRBD1 | NA | TRBJ2-5 | TRBV11-1 | TGTGCCAGCAGCTCTCCGGGACAGGGCCAAGAGACCCAGTACTTC | CASSSPGQGQETQYF
NA | many | TRBJ2-2 | TRBV24-1 | TGTGCCACCAGTGATTTGATCCGGGATGCGACCACCGGGGAGCTGTTTTTT | CATSDLIRDATTGELFF
NA | many | TRBJ2-1 | TRBV6-2/TRBV6-3 | TGTGCCAGCAGTCCGGGGGTAGTGAGCTACAATGAGCAGTTCTTC | CASSPGVVSYNEQFF
TRBD2 | many | TRBJ2-1 | TRBV20-1 | TGCAGTGCTAGAGATCGGGGCGGGAGGTTTGAGCAGTTCTTC | CSARDRGGRFEQFF